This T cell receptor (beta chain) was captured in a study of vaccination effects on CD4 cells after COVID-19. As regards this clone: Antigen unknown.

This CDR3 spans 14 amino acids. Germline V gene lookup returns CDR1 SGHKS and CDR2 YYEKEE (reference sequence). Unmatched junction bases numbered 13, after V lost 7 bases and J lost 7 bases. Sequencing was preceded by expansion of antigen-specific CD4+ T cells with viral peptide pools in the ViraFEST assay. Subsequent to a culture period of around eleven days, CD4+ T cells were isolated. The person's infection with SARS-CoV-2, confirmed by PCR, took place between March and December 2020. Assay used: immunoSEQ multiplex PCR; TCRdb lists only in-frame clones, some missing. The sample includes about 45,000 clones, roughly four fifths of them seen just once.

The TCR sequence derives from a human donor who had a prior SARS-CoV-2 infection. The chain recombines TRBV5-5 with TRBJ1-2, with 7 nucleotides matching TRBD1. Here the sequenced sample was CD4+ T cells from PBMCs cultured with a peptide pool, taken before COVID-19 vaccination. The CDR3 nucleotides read TGTGCCAGCTCCCGTTGGGACAGTCGGGGTGGCTACACCTTC. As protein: CASSRWDSRGGYTF. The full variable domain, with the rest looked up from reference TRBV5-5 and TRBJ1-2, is DAGVTQSPTHLIKTRGQQVTLRCSPISGHKSVSWYQQVLGQGPQFIFQYYEKEERGRGNFPDRFSARQFPNYSSELNVNALLLGDSALYLCASSRWDSRGGYTFGSGTRLTVV.